The present TCR beta chain was sequenced within a study of shared clonotypes between healthy human individuals. Germline V gene lookup returns CDR1 SGHAT and CDR2 FQNNGV. CDR3 size: 14 residues. V was trimmed by 2 bases and J by 7 bases, leaving 13 bases between them. Data came from immunoSEQ multiplex PCR; TCRdb stores just in-frame clones and leaves some out. The sample lists about 980,000 clones; 76% were seen once. The receptor was isolated from a man younger than 35 in good health. The sample was memory CD4+ T cells sorted from blood. Subset given: CD45RA-negative fraction. The chain has TRBV11-2 and TRBJ2-3, with D maybe TRBD2 (5 bases). The CDR3 here is CASSLNSLAHTQYF. In DNA form, the CDR3 reads TGTGCCAGCAGCTTAAATTCCCTAGCCCATACGCAGTATTTT.